This TCR beta chain was identified in a study of blood T cell repertoires in COVID-19. Study-level information: Acute and convalescent COVID-19 specimens originated in the United States, Italy and Spain. In each case, the material was cDNA or gDNA derived from T cells, B-cell-depleted T cells, or PBMCs.

In the authors' workflow: Amplified reference gene primers provided the basis for estimating nucleated cell counts. Repertoires were generated with immunoSEQ multiplex PCR, while TCRdb's copy carries only in-frame clones and drops some. V and J calls and clone size are copied from that table; D and trimming were computed from the DNA. Seen here are about 180,000 clones, roughly 87% observed once, and the top ten hold more than 1.5%. Per the germline V gene, CDR1 is SGHRS and CDR2 is YFSETQ. The length of the CDR3 is 15 residues. V was trimmed by 1 base and J by 4 bases, leaving 14 bases between them.

V is TRBV5-1 and J is TRBJ2-5; D not resolved. The TCR was taken from a woman between 50 and 59 years old with acute or convalescent COVID-19. What was sequenced was peripheral blood. The CDR3 is CASSLRSLIGETQYF. The CDR3 bases are TGCGCCAGCAGCTTGCGGTCCTTAATCGGAGAGACCCAGTACTTC.